This T cell receptor beta chain was recorded in a study of a mutant IDH1 vaccine in newly diagnosed glioma. The wider study: Most had both radiotherapy and temozolomide beforehand; others had only one.

Findings of the study overall: Induction of immune responses by the vaccine occurred in roughly 93% of patients.

Time point in this sample: baseline, week 1 (first vaccination visit). Stated treatment: pre-vaccination baseline after standard-of-care therapy. Germline CDR1 MNHEY, CDR2 SMNVEV (reference sequence). The CDR3 sequence is 15 residues long. The V and J ends lost 2 bases and 1 base respectively, with 11 bases between them. Sequenced by immunoSEQ multiplex PCR; TCRdb stores in-frame clones only, minus some. The sample lists roughly 50,000 clones, about 82% occurring once. About this clone itself: Antigen: not known.

The receptor was derived from a young man with glioma. The sample in question was PBMCs, obtained from a glioma patient treated with radiotherapy, temozolomide or both. The gene calls are TRBV27 and TRBJ1-2; possible D gene TRBD1, 6 bases. The CDR3 nucleotides read TGTGCCAGCAGTTTAAAAGGGGGAGGTAACTATGGCTACACCTTC. Its translation is CASSLKGGGNYGYTF.